These 6 T cell receptor beta chains were all obtained from the same sample, sequenced in a study of CD8+ T cells in alopecia areata. Documented treatment: oral pan-JAK inhibitor, 5-10 mg twice daily. RNA extraction and reverse transcription yielded cDNA as sequencing template. Sequenced by immunoSEQ multiplex PCR; TCRdb stores in-frame clones only, minus some. The sample holds under 250,000 clones, approximately 57% seen once. The sequencing used CD4+ T cells sorted from blood, collected at week 4, from a patient treated with tofacitinib. The receptors come from a human donor with alopecia areata.

The CDR3 region has the DNA TGCAGCGTTCAGGAGGGAGCGAACATTCAGTACTTC. Translating it yields CSVQEGANIQYF. V and J are TRBV29-1 and TRBJ2-4, with D possibly being TRBD2 (6 bases). Trimming cost V 5 bases and J 7 bases, with 12 bases left between them. The CDR3 consists of 12 residues. Germline values: CDR1 SQVTM, CDR2 ANQGSEA.

The chain is built from TRBV30 and TRBJ1-1; D not resolved. Germline V CDR1 and CDR2: GTSNPN, SVGIG (reference sequence). Trimming removed 3 bases from V and 0 bases from J, with 8 bases in between. The CDR3 has 13 amino acids. The CDR3 sequence: CAWRNSLNTEAFF. In DNA, the CDR3 is TGTGCCTGGAGGAACAGCTTGAACACTGAAGCTTTCTTT. Supplemented by reference TRBV30 and TRBJ1-1, the full variable domain reads SQTIHQWPATLVQPVGSPLSLECTVEGTSNPNLYWYRQAAGRGLQLLFYSVGIGQISSEVPQNLSASRPQDRQFILSSKKLLLSDSGFYLCAWRNSLNTEAFFGQGTRLTVV.

This chain links TRBV2 with TRBJ2-1, with TRBD2 matching over 9 bases. Trimming removed 7 bases from V and 7 bases from J; junction bases left unmatched: 11. This CDR3 has 15 amino acids. Germline lookup yields CDR1 SNHLY and CDR2 FYNNEI. CDR3 coding DNA: TGTGCCAGCAACCGGCGGGGGGGCCTGAGAAATGAGCAGTTCTTC. Protein product: CASNRRGGLRNEQFF.

This clone has just a few counts. The chain recombines TRBV30 with TRBJ1-1, with D possibly matching TRBD1 (6 bases). The CDR3 length is 14 residues. Germline V gene sequence: CDR1 GTSNPN, CDR2 SVGIG (reference sequence). Trimming took off 3 bases at V and 8 bases at J, with 19 bases between the two ends. This CDR3 reads CAWSSPGGRLEAFF. CDR3 nucleotide sequence: TGTGCCTGGAGCTCCCCGGGGGGCAGATTGGAAGCTTTCTTT.

The chain combines TRBV25-1 with TRBJ1-1; D is unresolved. Germline-derived CDR1 and CDR2 are MGHDK and SYGVNS. This CDR3 comprises 13 residues. V was trimmed by 6 bases and J by 1 base, leaving 9 bases between them. CDR3 sequence (DNA): TGTGCCAGCAGCCGAAAGACGAACACTGAAGCTTTCTTT. This gives the protein CASSRKTNTEAFF. The full variable domain, its missing parts supplied by reference TRBV25-1 and TRBJ1-1, is EADIYQTPRYLVIGTGKKITLECSQTMGHDKMYWYQQDPGMELHLIHYSYGVNSTEKGDLSSESTVSRIRTEHFPLTLESARPSHTSQYLCASSRKTNTEAFFGQGTRLTVV.

The chain employs TRBV7-6 and TRBJ2-5; no clear D gene. The CDR3 has 12 amino acids. The V end lost 5 bases, the J end lost 5 bases, and 9 bases lay between the germline ends. Per the germline V gene, CDR1 is SGHVS and CDR2 is FNYEAQ. CDR3 nucleotide sequence: TGTGCCAGCAGCCCGACCCGCGAGACCCAGTACTTC. The encoded protein is CASSPTRETQYF.